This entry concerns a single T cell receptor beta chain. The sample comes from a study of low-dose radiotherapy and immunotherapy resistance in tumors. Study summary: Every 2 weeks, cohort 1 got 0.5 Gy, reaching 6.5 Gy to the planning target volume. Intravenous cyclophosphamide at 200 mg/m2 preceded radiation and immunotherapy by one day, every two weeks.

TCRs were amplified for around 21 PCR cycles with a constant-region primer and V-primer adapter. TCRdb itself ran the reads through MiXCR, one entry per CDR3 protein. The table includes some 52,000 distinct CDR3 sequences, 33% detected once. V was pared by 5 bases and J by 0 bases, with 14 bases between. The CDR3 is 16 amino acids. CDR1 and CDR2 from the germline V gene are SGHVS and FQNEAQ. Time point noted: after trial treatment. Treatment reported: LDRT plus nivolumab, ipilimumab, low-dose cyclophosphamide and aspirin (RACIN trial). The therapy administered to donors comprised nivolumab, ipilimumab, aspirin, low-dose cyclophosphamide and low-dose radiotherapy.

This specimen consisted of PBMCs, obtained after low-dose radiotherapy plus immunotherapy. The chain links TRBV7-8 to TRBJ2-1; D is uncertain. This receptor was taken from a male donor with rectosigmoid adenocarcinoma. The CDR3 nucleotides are TGTGCCAGCAGCCAAGTCATGGGAAGCTCCTACAATGAGCAGTTCTTC. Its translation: CASSQVMGSSYNEQFF.